This entry lists 7 T cell receptor beta chains sequenced from one sample in a study of blood T cell repertoires in COVID-19. The repertoire was sequenced with immunoSEQ multiplex PCR; TCRdb's copy has only in-frame clones and lacks some. The sample carries under 350,000 clones, around nine tenths recorded once. The sample taken for sequencing was PBMCs or T cells enriched from blood (not recorded which). These receptors all come from a woman between 18 and 30 years old who had recovered from COVID-19.

This sequence joins TRBV5-1 and TRBJ1-3, with D uncertain. The germline V gene encodes CDR1 SGHRS and CDR2 YFSETQ. This CDR3 contains 11 residues. Trimming removed 0 bases at V and 8 bases at J, with 3 bases between. In DNA form, the CDR3 reads TGCGCCAGCAGCTTGGGAGACACCATATATTTT. Translating it yields CASSLGDTIYF.

CDR3 coding DNA: TGTGCCTGGAGTGTTTTATACTATGGCTACACCTTC. Protein sequence: CAWSVLYYGYTF. The chain links TRBV30 to TRBJ1-2; D gene unclear. Deletions cut 0 bases from V and 3 bases from J, with 5 bases between. The CDR3 has 12 amino acids. Germline CDR1 reads GTSNPN; CDR2 reads SVGIG (reference sequence).

The V and J genes are TRBV2 and TRBJ2-3; 7 bases fit TRBD1. J was trimmed by 6 bases and V by 7 bases; bases with no gene match: 13. Germline CDR1 and CDR2: SNHLY and FYNNEI. This CDR3 comprises 15 residues. The CDR3 nucleotides are TGTGCCAGCAAGCAGGGGACAGCATTTGGGGATACGCAGTATTTT. It translates to CASKQGTAFGDTQYF. The full variable domain, rest sourced from reference TRBV2 and TRBJ2-3, is EPEVTQTPSHQVTQMGQEVILRCVPISNHLYFYWYRQILGQKVEFLVSFYNNEISEKSEIFDDQFSVERPDGSNFTLKIRSTKLEDSAMYFCASKQGTAFGDTQYFGPGTRLTVL.

The V gene is TRBV5-1, the J gene TRBJ1-1; TRBD1 is a possible D gene (6 bases). The germline V and J ends were trimmed by 2 bases and 0 bases, with 8 bases remaining between them. CDR1 and CDR2 (germline): SGHRS, YFSETQ. The CDR3 loop spans 14 amino acids. The CDR3 region has the DNA TGCGCCAGCAGCTTACAGGGCGTGAACACTGAAGCTTTCTTT. The encoded protein is CASSLQGVNTEAFF.

The chain carries TRBV12-3 or TRBV12-4 and TRBJ2-6, with D unclear. The V and J ends lost 7 bases and 4 bases respectively, with 8 bases between them. The CDR3 runs 13 residues. The CDR3 DNA follows: TGTGCCAGCAATCGGTGGGGGGCCAACGTCCTGACTTTC. The encoded protein is CASNRWGANVLTF.

The genes are TRBV6-2 or TRBV6-3 and TRBJ2-7; D is possibly TRBD2 (6 bases). V shed 0 bases and J shed 1 base, with 7 bases lying between them. The germline CDR1 and CDR2 sequences are MNHEY and SVGEGT. The CDR3 runs 14 residues. DNA for the CDR3: TGTGCCAGCAGTTACTCGCGGGATTCCTACGAGCAGTACTTC. This sequence encodes CASSYSRDSYEQYF.

CDR3 sequence: CASSTSGGRVTEAFF. CDR3 sequence (DNA): TGTGCCAGTAGTACCTCCGGGGGGCGGGTTACTGAAGCTTTCTTT. The V call is TRBV19, the J call TRBJ1-1; the D gene is possibly TRBD1 (6 bases). CDR1 and CDR2 from the germline V gene are LNHDA and SQIVND (reference sequence). This CDR3 region has 15 residues. V lost 4 bases, J lost 5 bases, and 17 bases lay in between.